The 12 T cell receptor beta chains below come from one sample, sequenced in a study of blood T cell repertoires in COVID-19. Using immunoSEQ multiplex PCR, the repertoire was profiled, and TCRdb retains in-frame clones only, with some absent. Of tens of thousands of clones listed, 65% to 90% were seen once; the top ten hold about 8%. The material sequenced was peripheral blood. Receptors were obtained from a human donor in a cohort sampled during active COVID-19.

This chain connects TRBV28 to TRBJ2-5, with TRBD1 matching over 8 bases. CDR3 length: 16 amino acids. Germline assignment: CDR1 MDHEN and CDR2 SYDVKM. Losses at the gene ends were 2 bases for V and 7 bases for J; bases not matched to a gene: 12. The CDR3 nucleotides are TGTGCCAGCAGTTTAAGGGCCGCGACAGGGGAAGGGACCCAGTACTTC. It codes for CASSLRAATGEGTQYF.

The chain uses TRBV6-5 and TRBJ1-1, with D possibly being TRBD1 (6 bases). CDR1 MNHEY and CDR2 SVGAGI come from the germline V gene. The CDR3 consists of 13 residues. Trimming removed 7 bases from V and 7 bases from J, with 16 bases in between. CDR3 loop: CASTRDTSSEAFF. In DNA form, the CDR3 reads TGTGCCAGCACCAGGGACACGTCAAGTGAAGCTTTCTTT.

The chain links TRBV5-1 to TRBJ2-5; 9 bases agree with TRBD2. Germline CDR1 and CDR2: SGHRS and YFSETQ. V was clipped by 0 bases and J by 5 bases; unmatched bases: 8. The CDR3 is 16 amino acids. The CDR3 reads CASSLEGSGSGETQYF. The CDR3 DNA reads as TGCGCCAGCAGCTTGGAAGGTAGCGGGAGTGGGGAGACCCAGTACTTC.

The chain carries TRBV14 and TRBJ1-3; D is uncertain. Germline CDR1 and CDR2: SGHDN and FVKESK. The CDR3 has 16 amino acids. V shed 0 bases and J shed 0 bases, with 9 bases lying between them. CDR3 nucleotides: TGTGCCAGCAGCCAAGACCTCCGCGGCTCTGGAAACACCATATATTTT. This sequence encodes CASSQDLRGSGNTIYF.

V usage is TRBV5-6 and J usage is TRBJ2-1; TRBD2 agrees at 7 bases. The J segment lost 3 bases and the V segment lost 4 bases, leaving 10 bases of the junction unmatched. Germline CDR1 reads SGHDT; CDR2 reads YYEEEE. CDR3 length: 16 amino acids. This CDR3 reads CASSRVLSSGYNEQFF. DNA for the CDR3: TGTGCCAGCAGCAGGGTTCTATCTAGCGGCTACAATGAGCAGTTCTTC. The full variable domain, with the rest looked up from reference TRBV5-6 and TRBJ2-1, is DAGVTQSPTHLIKTRGQQVTLRCSPKSGHDTVSWYQQALGQGPQFIFQYYEEEERQRGNFPDRFSGHQFPNYSSELNVNALLLGDSALYLCASSRVLSSGYNEQFFGPGTRLTVL.

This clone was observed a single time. The chain's CDR3 is CASSLEGGTGELFF. The DNA of the CDR3 is TGTGCCAGCAGCTTAGAGGGGGGGACCGGGGAGCTGTTTTTT. The chain is built from TRBV7-2 and TRBJ2-2; maybe TRBD2 (7 bases). V was trimmed by 1 base and J by 5 bases, leaving 8 bases between them. Germline V gives CDR1 SGHTA, CDR2 FQGNSA. The CDR3 has 14 amino acids.

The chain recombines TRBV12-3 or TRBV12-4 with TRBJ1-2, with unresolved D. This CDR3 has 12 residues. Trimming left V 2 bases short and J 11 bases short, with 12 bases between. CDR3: CASSLLREGYTF. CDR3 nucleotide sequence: TGTGCCAGCAGTTTACTACGGGAGGGATACACCTTC.

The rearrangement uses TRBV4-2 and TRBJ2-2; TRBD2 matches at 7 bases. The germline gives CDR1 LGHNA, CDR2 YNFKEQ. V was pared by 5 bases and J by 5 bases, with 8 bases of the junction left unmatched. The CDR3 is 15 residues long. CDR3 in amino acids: CASSGREGLTGELFF. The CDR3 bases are TGTGCCAGCAGCGGGAGGGAGGGCCTTACCGGGGAGCTGTTTTTT.

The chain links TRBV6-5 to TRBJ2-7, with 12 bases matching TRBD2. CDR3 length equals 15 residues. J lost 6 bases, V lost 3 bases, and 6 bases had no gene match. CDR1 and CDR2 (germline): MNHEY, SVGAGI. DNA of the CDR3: TGTGCCAGCAGTTATCGACTAGCGGGAGTTGGCGAGCAGTACTTC. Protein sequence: CASSYRLAGVGEQYF.

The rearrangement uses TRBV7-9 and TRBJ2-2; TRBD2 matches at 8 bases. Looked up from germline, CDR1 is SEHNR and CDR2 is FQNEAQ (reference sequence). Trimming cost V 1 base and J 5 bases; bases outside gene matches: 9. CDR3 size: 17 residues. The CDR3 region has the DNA TGTGCCAGCAGCTTAGTCCTTAGCGGGATGGGAACCGGGGAGCTGTTTTTT. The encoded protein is CASSLVLSGMGTGELFF.

The DNA of the CDR3 is TGTGCCAGCAGCGCCTACAGCGGGAGGGACTACGAGCAGTACTTC. Translated: CASSAYSGRDYEQYF. The chain couples TRBV9 to TRBJ2-7; TRBD2 agrees at 10 bases. The germline V gene has CDR1 SGDLS and CDR2 YYNGEE. The CDR3 covers 15 residues. V was clipped by 3 bases and J by 3 bases; unmatched bases: 6.

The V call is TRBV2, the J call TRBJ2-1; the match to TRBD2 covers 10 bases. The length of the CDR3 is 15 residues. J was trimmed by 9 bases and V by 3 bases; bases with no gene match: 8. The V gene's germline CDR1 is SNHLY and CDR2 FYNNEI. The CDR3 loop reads CASSDSGGPRGEQFF. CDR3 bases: TGTGCCAGCAGTGATAGCGGGGGGCCAAGGGGTGAGCAGTTCTTC.